The 27 T cell receptor beta chains below were found in one sample sequenced in a study of blood T cell dynamics during melanoma immunotherapy. Sequencing used immunoSEQ multiplex PCR; TCRdb keeps in-frame clones, though not all of them. The sample holds approximately 4,900 clones, 75% to 90% seen once. Stated time point: pre-treatment baseline. Sequences were derived from blood, sampled from a patient treated with checkpoint blockade. These receptors came from a human donor with melanoma.

The chain uses TRBV19 and TRBJ2-3, with 7 nucleotides matching TRBD1. Per the germline V gene, CDR1 is LNHDA and CDR2 is SQIVND (reference sequence). The CDR3 extends over 17 amino acids. J lost 5 bases, V lost 2 bases, and 13 bases had no gene match. CDR3 DNA: TGTGCCAGTAGTATAACGGGGAAGGGGGCTGAAATAGATACGCAGTATTTT. It codes for CASSITGKGAEIDTQYF.

The chain carries TRBV19 and TRBJ2-1, with 7 bases that match TRBD2. Germline V gene sequence: CDR1 LNHDA, CDR2 SQIVND (reference sequence). The CDR3 sequence is 15 residues long. Losses at the gene ends were 6 bases for V and 4 bases for J; bases not matched to a gene: 9. The CDR3 spells CASRSGTTTYNEQFF. CDR3 coding DNA: TGTGCCAGTAGATCCGGGACTACCACATACAATGAGCAGTTCTTC.

The chain couples TRBV27 to TRBJ2-7; weak D call: TRBD1 (6 bases). This CDR3 is built from 12 residues. Germline V lookup: CDR1 MNHEY, CDR2 SMNVEV (reference sequence). V lost 3 bases, J lost 12 bases, and 15 bases lay in between. The CDR3 loop reads CASSFLQGPGYF. In DNA, the CDR3 is TGTGCCAGCAGTTTCTTACAGGGCCCCGGGTACTTC.

CDR3 region: CARTPPPPAGGFFYIQYF. For the CDR3, the DNA is TGTGCCAGGACCCCCCCTCCCCCCGCAGGGGGTTTTTTTTACATTCAGTACTTC. V and J are TRBV2 and TRBJ2-4, with 7 bases that match TRBD1. V lost 9 bases and J lost 8; bases outside the gene matches: 25. There are 18 residues in the CDR3. Germline loops: CDR1 SNHLY, CDR2 FYNNEI.

The DNA of the CDR3 is TGTGCCAGTAGTATAGATGCGGACAGGGCCACTGAAGCTTTCTTT. Protein sequence: CASSIDADRATEAFF. The rearrangement joins TRBV19 to TRBJ1-1; 8 bases line up with TRBD1. V lost 0 bases and J lost 4; bases outside the gene matches: 4. Germline CDR1 reads LNHDA; CDR2 reads SQIVND (reference sequence). The CDR3 spans 15 residues. Variable domain in full (rest from reference TRBV19 and TRBJ1-1): DGGITQSPKYLFRKEGQNVTLSCEQNLNHDAMYWYRQDPGQGLRLIYYSQIVNDFQKGDIAEGYSVSREKKESFPLTVTSAQKNPTAFYLCASSIDADRATEAFFGQGTRLTVV.

The chain couples TRBV6-5 to TRBJ1-2, with D unresolved. V was shortened by 4 bases and J by 4 bases, with 10 bases between the two germline ends. The germline CDR1 and CDR2 sequences are MNHEY and SVGAGI. The CDR3 totals 13 residues. CDR3 loop: CASSSTGSYGYTF. As DNA, the CDR3 is TGTGCCAGCAGTTCGACGGGGAGCTATGGCTACACCTTC.

The rearrangement joins TRBV19 to TRBJ2-3; D might be TRBD1 (6 bases). Trimming left V 2 bases short and J 4 bases short, with 19 bases between. Germline V gives CDR1 LNHDA, CDR2 SQIVND (reference sequence). The CDR3 spans 17 residues. Written as DNA, the CDR3 is TGTGCCAGTAGTATAAAGAGGGGCAGGGACACGGCAGATACGCAGTATTTT. Protein product: CASSIKRGRDTADTQYF.

The chain employs TRBV19 and TRBJ2-1, with 8 nucleotides matching TRBD2. The junction had 12 bases not matched to a gene; V was cut back by 3 bases and J by 8 bases. This CDR3 is built from 16 residues. Germline CDR1 is LNHDA and CDR2 is SQIVND (reference sequence). The CDR3 DNA is TGTGCCAGTAGTATGTGGGGCGGGAGGCCCGGGCATGAGCAGTTCTTC. Amino acids: CASSMWGGRPGHEQFF.

The chain uses TRBV5-1 and TRBJ2-5; 11 bases map to TRBD2. Judging by the DNA end, TRBJ2-7 fits better; the J call may be wrong. The CDR3 is 16 residues long. Germline CDR1 is SGHRS and CDR2 is YFSETQ. Written as DNA, the CDR3 is TGCGCCAGCAGCTTGTCCACTAGCGGGGGATTTTACGAGCAGTACTTC. This gives the protein CASSLSTSGGFYEQYF.

The chain employs TRBV29-1 and TRBJ1-2; 8 bases match TRBD1. This CDR3 has 12 amino acids. CDR1 and CDR2 from the germline V gene are SQVTM and ANQGSEA. V dropped 4 bases and J dropped 7; count of bases not matched to a gene: 5. The CDR3: CSVVPGGLGYTF. The CDR3, as DNA: TGCAGCGTTGTACCAGGGGGCCTTGGCTACACCTTC.

This chain uses TRBV6-1 with TRBJ1-5; 7 bases line up with TRBD1. The CDR3 sequence is 15 residues long. Looked up from germline, CDR1 is MNHNS and CDR2 is SASEGT. With V trimmed by 6 bases and J by 1 base, 6 bases remained unmatched. CDR3: CASRVDRESNQPQHF. The CDR3 DNA sequence: TGTGCCAGCAGAGTTGACAGGGAAAGCAATCAGCCCCAGCATTTT.

V and J are TRBV11-2 and TRBJ2-7; 10 nucleotides match TRBD2. V lost 3 bases and J lost 1; bases outside the gene matches: 3. This CDR3 has 15 residues. Germline CDR1 SGHAT, CDR2 FQNNGV. CDR3 DNA sequence: TGTGCCAGCAGCTTTAGGACTAGCGGTTCCTACGAGCAGTACTTC. Translated: CASSFRTSGSYEQYF.

The chain has TRBV7-9 and TRBJ1-1; D possibly corresponds to TRBD1 (6 bases). The CDR3 loop spans 13 amino acids. CDR1 is SEHNR, CDR2 FQNEAQ, per germline (reference sequence). Trimming removed 8 bases from V and 0 bases from J, with 10 bases in between. The DNA for the CDR3 is TGTGCCAGCGGTCAGGGGTTGAACACTGAAGCTTTCTTT. Its translation: CASGQGLNTEAFF. Looking up the rest from reference TRBV7-9 and TRBJ1-1 gives the full variable domain: DTGVSQNPRHKITKRGQNVTFRCDPISEHNRLYWYRQTLGQGPEFLTYFQNEAQLEKSRLLSDRFSAERPKGSFSTLEIQRTEQGDSAMYLCASGQGLNTEAFFGQGTRLTVV.

The chain has TRBV13 and TRBJ2-2; TRBD1 matches at 12 bases. V lost 2 bases and J lost 4; bases outside the gene matches: 2. The CDR3 covers 16 residues. CDR1 PRHDT and CDR2 FYEKMQ come from the germline V gene (reference sequence). CDR3 residues: CASSLRGQGATGELFF. The CDR3 coding sequence is TGTGCCAGCAGCTTAAGGGGACAGGGGGCCACCGGGGAGCTGTTTTTT.

The V and J genes are TRBV5-6 and TRBJ2-3; D not resolved. This CDR3 spans 14 amino acids. Germline V lookup: CDR1 SGHDT, CDR2 YYEEEE. V was cut by 0 bases and J by 2 bases, with 7 bases left in between. CDR3 sequence reads: CASSLELSTDTQYF. CDR3 coding DNA: TGTGCCAGCAGCTTGGAACTGTCCACAGATACGCAGTATTTT.

V gene TRBV5-4 combines with J gene TRBJ2-7, with D tentatively TRBD1 (6 bases). CDR3 length equals 13 residues. Trimming took 3 bases from V and 2 from J, leaving 9 bases between them. CDR1 and CDR2 (germline): SGHNT, YYREEE (reference sequence). The CDR3 here is CASSSDRTYEQYF. In DNA form, the CDR3 reads TGTGCCAGCAGCTCCGACAGGACCTACGAGCAGTACTTC.

The CDR3 protein is CASSPPLGRETQYF. CDR3 DNA sequence: TGTGCCAGCAGCCCTCCCTTGGGACGAGAGACCCAGTACTTC. The V gene is TRBV7-9, the J gene TRBJ2-5; D tentatively reads TRBD1 or TRBD2 (5 bases each). The CDR3 runs 14 residues. In germline, CDR1 is SEHNR, CDR2 FQNEAQ (reference sequence). The V end lost 5 bases, the J end lost 4 bases, and 14 bases lay between the germline ends.

The gene calls are TRBV4-2 and TRBJ2-7; D call uncertain. Trimming pared 2 bases from V and 2 bases from J, leaving 10 bases between. Germline-derived CDR1 and CDR2 are LGHNA and YNFKEQ. CDR3 length: 14 amino acids. CDR3 region: CASSQNSVTYEQYF. The CDR3 DNA follows: TGTGCCAGCAGCCAAAACAGCGTAACCTACGAGCAGTACTTC.

This chain links TRBV4-3 with TRBJ2-1; 12 nucleotides align to TRBD2. The CDR3 totals 21 residues. V lost 4 bases, J lost 0 bases, and 16 bases stayed unmatched. Germline CDR1 and CDR2: LGHNA and YSLEER. This chain's CDR3 is CASSPYDPSGRARSSYNEQFF. DNA of the CDR3: TGCGCCAGCAGCCCATACGACCCTAGCGGGAGGGCCCGAAGCTCCTACAATGAGCAGTTCTTC.

This sequence joins TRBV5-6 and TRBJ2-7; tentative D call: TRBD1 (5 bases). Germline lookup yields CDR1 SGHDT and CDR2 YYEEEE. V lost 1 base and J lost 2, with 13 bases in between. This CDR3 is built from 15 residues. CDR3 amino acids: CASSLLAGQTYEQYF. For the CDR3, the DNA is TGTGCCAGCAGCTTGTTGGCAGGGCAAACCTACGAGCAGTACTTC.

The chain combines TRBV7-6 with TRBJ1-1; possibly TRBD1 for D (5 bases). The CDR3 is 16 residues long. CDR1 and CDR2 (germline): SGHVS, FNYEAQ. V was trimmed by 2 bases and J by 0 bases, leaving 13 bases between them. This CDR3 reads CASSLKIGAMNTEAFF. The CDR3 DNA sequence: TGTGCCAGCAGCTTAAAGATCGGGGCCATGAACACTGAAGCTTTCTTT.

The chain has TRBV10-3 and TRBJ2-7; D not resolved. The CDR3 runs 11 residues. Germline loops: CDR1 ENHRY, CDR2 SYGVKD. Trimming removed 3 bases at V and 0 bases at J, with 0 bases between. DNA for the CDR3: TGTGCCATCAGTGACTCCTACGAGCAGTACTTC. It translates to CAISDSYEQYF.

The gene calls are TRBV5-4 and TRBJ2-3, with TRBD2 matching over 7 bases. V lost 4 bases and J lost 7; bases outside the gene matches: 12. The CDR3 is 15 amino acids. CDR1 is SGHNT, CDR2 YYREEE, per germline (reference sequence). The CDR3 here is CASSPQAGETNTQYF. CDR3 sequence (DNA): TGTGCCAGCAGCCCCCAGGCGGGAGAGACAAATACGCAGTATTTT.

This chain joins TRBV5-1 and TRBJ2-6, with D possibly TRBD2 on 6 matching bases. V lost 2 bases and J 2 bases, leaving 11 bases between the germline ends. This CDR3 contains 16 residues. Germline-derived CDR1 and CDR2 are SGHRS and YFSETQ. The CDR3 DNA is TGCGCCAGCAGCTTAGTAGCGGCGGCTGGGGCCAACGTCCTGACTTTC. The encoded protein is CASSLVAAAGANVLTF.

The CDR3, as DNA: TGTGCCACCAGCAGAGGGCAGGGTTTGCAAGAGCAGTACTTC. Its protein is CATSRGQGLQEQYF. The rearrangement uses TRBV15 and TRBJ2-7; D is perhaps TRBD1 (5 bases). V shed 1 base and J shed 7 bases, with 14 bases lying between them. Germline assignment: CDR1 LNHNV and CDR2 YYDKDF (reference sequence). The length of the CDR3 is 14 residues.

The chain uses TRBV7-2 and TRBJ2-7; unclear D gene. Germline CDR1 is SGHTA and CDR2 is FQGNSA. The CDR3 extends over 13 amino acids. Deletions cut 4 bases from V and 7 bases from J, with 14 bases between. This chain's CDR3 is CASSSSNTQEQYF. The CDR3, as DNA: TGTGCCAGCAGCTCGTCCAACACCCAAGAGCAGTACTTC.

V is TRBV2 and J is TRBJ1-5, with D unresolved. Looked up from germline, CDR1 is SNHLY and CDR2 is FYNNEI. V was pared by 9 bases and J by 4 bases, with 13 bases between. The CDR3 spans 13 residues. The CDR3 region has the DNA TGTGCCAGTTCGAGTAGGGAAAATCAGCCCCAGCATTTT. Its translation: CASSSRENQPQHF.